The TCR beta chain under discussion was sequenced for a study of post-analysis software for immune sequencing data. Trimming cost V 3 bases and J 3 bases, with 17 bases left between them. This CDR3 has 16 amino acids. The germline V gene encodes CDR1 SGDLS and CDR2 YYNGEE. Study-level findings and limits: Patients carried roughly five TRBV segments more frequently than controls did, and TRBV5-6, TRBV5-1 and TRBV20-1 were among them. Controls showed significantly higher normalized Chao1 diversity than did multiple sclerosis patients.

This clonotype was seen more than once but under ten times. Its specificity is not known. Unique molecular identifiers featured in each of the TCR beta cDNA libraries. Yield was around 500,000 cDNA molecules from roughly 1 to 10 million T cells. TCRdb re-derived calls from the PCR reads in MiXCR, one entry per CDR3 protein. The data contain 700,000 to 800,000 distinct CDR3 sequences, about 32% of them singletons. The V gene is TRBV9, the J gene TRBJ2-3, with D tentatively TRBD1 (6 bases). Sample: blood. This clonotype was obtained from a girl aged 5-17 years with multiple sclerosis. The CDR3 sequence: CASSAQGRGLTDTQYF. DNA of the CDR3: TGTGCCAGCAGCGCACAGGGTCGTGGGTTGACAGATACGCAGTATTTT. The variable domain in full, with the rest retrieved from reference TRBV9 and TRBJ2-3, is DSGVTQTPKHLITATGQRVTLRCSPRSGDLSVYWYQQSLDQGLQFLIQYYNGEERAKGNILERFSAQQFPDLHSELNLSSLELGDSALYFCASSAQGRGLTDTQYFGPGTRLTVL.